Listed here is a single T cell receptor (beta chain). Its specificity is unknown. 13 Jbeta primers and 60 Vbeta primers were used for the PCR. Some clones are missing from TCRdb's copy, which holds only in-frame ones; the method was immunoSEQ multiplex PCR. The sample totals approximately 34,000 clones; its top ten clones hold 1.9%. V shed 1 base and J 4 bases; nucleotides not matched to a gene: 12. CDR3 length: 18 residues. CDR1 is MDHEN and CDR2 is SYDVKM in the germline V gene. The data derive from a study of cytomegalovirus exposure and HLA in healthy donors. The study's findings and limits: The authors later found most CMV-associated TCR beta chains appeared HLA-restricted. Researchers reported that a few CMV-associated chains were confirmed in vitro as CMV antigen-specific. In a later analysis, donors in an Asian-associated ancestry cluster reportedly had fewer N-insertions in productive TCRs than the cohort mean.

The V and J genes are TRBV28 and TRBJ2-2, with 7 bases that match TRBD1. This TCR was sampled from a woman aged 40 to 50 in good health and CMV-seropositive. Specimen: PBMCs. The CDR3 bases are TGTGCCAGCAGTTTATCAGATACGACAGGGACCTCCACCGGGGAGCTGTTTTTT. Its translation: CASSLSDTTGTSTGELFF.